This entry lists 3 T cell receptor beta chains sequenced from one sample in a study of T cell changes during pregnancy in multiple sclerosis. Produced via immunoSEQ multiplex PCR; TCRdb's table is partial and in-frame only. The data show approximately 99,000 clones, with about nine tenths seen just once and around 0.8% held by the top ten. The material was peripheral blood, obtained in the second trimester of pregnancy. The receptors stem from a female donor in good health, enrolled as a control in a pregnancy study.

This sequence joins TRBV18 and TRBJ1-2; TRBD1 might be the D (6 bases). This CDR3 comprises 16 residues. Germline V CDR1 and CDR2: KGHSH, LQKENI. The V end was cut by 0 bases, the J end by 0 bases, with 11 bases between. CDR3 residues: CASSPPTGRANYGYTF. The CDR3 DNA reads TGTGCCAGCTCACCACCGACAGGACGAGCTAACTATGGCTACACCTTC.

The CDR3 region is CASSPPSMVEEQYF. DNA for the CDR3: TGTGCCAGCAGCCCGCCTTCGATGGTTGAGGAGCAGTACTTC. J is TRBJ2-7 and V is TRBV5-5; D ambiguous. CDR3 length: 14 residues. Germline assignment: CDR1 SGHKS and CDR2 YYEKEE (reference sequence). Trimming removed 4 bases from V and 7 bases from J, with 18 bases in between. Using reference TRBV5-5 and TRBJ2-7 for the parts outside the CDR3, the full variable domain is DAGVTQSPTHLIKTRGQQVTLRCSPISGHKSVSWYQQVLGQGPQFIFQYYEKEERGRGNFPDRFSARQFPNYSSELNVNALLLGDSALYLCASSPPSMVEEQYFGPGTRLTVT.

The chain combines TRBV4-1 with TRBJ1-4; possibly TRBD1 for D (5 bases). The CDR3 covers 17 residues. V lost 3 bases and J lost 2, with 16 bases in between. Germline V gives CDR1 MGHRA, CDR2 YSYEKL. The CDR3: CASSHLWQGSTNEKLFF. CDR3 coding DNA: TGCGCCAGCAGCCACCTCTGGCAGGGATCTACTAATGAAAAACTGTTTTTT.